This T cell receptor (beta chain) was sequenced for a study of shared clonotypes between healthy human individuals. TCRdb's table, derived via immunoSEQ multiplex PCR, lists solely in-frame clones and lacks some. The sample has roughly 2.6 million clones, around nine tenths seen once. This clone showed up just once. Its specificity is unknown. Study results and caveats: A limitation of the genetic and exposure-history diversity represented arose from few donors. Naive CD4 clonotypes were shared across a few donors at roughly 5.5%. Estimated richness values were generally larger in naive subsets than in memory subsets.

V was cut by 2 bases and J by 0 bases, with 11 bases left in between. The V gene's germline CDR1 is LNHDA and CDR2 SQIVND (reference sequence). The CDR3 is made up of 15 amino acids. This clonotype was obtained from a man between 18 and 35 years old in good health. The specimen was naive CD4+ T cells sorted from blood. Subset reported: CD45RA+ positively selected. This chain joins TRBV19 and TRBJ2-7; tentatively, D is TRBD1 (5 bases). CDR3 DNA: TGTGCCAGTAGTATACAGGGAAGTCACTCCTACGAGCAGTACTTC. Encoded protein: CASSIQGSHSYEQYF.